This T cell receptor (beta chain) was found in a study of T cell responses to AZD1222 COVID-19 vaccine. CDR1 and CDR2 (germline): LGHDT, YNNKEL (reference sequence). The CDR3 has 16 amino acids. V was pared by 4 bases and J by 3 bases, with 11 bases of the junction left unmatched. The protocol was immunoSEQ multiplex PCR, while the TCRdb copy is restricted to in-frame clones and leaves out a portion. The sample carries 120,000 to 150,000 clones, 91% recorded once. A remark on this clone: Its matching antigen is unknown.

Study results and limitations: Across the whole spike, CD4 TCRs peaked at regions 160-218 and 743-854. Donors skewed white British and female; clonal diversity was possibly underestimated. At baseline, just six or seven AZD1222 recipients tested seropositive. There were repertoire samples only from the period after the peak T cell response.

The source is an adult in good health. The material sequenced was peripheral blood, taken on day 0 of AZD1222 vaccination. The chain recombines TRBV3-1 (or the pseudogene TRBV3-2) with TRBJ2-7, with 8 bases matching TRBD2. The CDR3 DNA reads TGTGCCAGCAGCCCACGGACTAGCATTGTTCTCTACGAGCAGTACTTC. As protein: CASSPRTSIVLYEQYF.